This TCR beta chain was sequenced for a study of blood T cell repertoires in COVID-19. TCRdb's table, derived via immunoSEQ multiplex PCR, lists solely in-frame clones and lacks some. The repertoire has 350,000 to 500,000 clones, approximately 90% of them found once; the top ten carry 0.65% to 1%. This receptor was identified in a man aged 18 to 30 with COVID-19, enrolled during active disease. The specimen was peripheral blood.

The CDR3 region has the DNA TGTGCCACCAGCGGGGAAAGGGGTCCCGGGGAGCTGTTTTTT. Protein: CATSGERGPGELFF. The chain couples TRBV15 to TRBJ2-2; a possible D gene is TRBD1 (5 bases). Germline V gene lookup returns CDR1 LNHNV and CDR2 YYDKDF (reference sequence). The V and J ends lost 5 bases and 6 bases respectively, with 13 bases between them. CDR3 size: 14 residues.